This entry is about one TCR beta chain. The clone's antigen remains unknown. Base-call qualities are not available, and no considerably larger clone is one nucleotide away. In total, over 600 healthy bone marrow donors made up the cohort. Cohort members were all nominally healthy when sampled, although unrecorded immune exposures were likely present. The donor tested CMV seronegative and was one of the 352 seronegative cohort members. Every donor gave a peripheral blood sample, and the peripheral blood mononuclear cells from that sample were used for TCR beta sequencing. Genomic DNA extraction from the blood cell samples was performed with the Qiagen DNeasy Blood Extraction Kit. At the junction V is shortened by 2 bases and J by 2 bases; bases outside the gene matches: 5. Reading from cysteine to phenylalanine, the CDR3 counts 15 amino acids. Only the CDR3 part of the read is kept: 45 bases, read in frame from the first base. Taken from the germline V gene, the CDR1 and CDR2 loops are SGHDT and YYEEEE.

The library was obtained by the immunoSEQ multiplex PCR assay. A mixture of 60 forward primers for TCR Vbeta segments and 13 reverse primers for TCR Jbeta segments was used in the multiplex PCR. Amplification of the CDR3 region of rearranged TCR beta genes was performed with a multiplex PCR assay on genomic DNA. Amplified TCR beta libraries were sequenced as 87-base-pair reads on the Illumina HiSeq System. The paper's data handling went like this. A later analysis counted tens of millions of unique TCR beta chains across the roughly 700 repertoires, and around 9.9 million of these chains were shared by at least two donors. Raw reads were error-corrected and collapsed into unique sequences by a nearest-neighbor algorithm in which closely related sequences were merged to remove PCR and sequencing errors. To assign V, D and J gene segments, CDR3 sequences were aligned to IMGT reference sequences. For a sequence to be retained, a match of at least six nucleotides to both a V gene segment and a J gene segment was required. Rearrangements were classified as productive when the CDR3 lacked stop codons and remained in frame with V and J, and all other rearrangements were classified as non-productive. CDR3 was defined by IMGT convention, running from the second conserved V-encoded cysteine to the conserved J-encoded phenylalanine. Sequences without an unambiguous match to a single V gene segment were excluded from the earlier analysis of about 630 of the donors. In an earlier analysis of approximately 550 of the donors, V segments were called functional above 56.7% productive rearrangements and were called segregating when the between-donor standard deviation exceeded 5%. A statistical classification framework was built for diagnosing cytomegalovirus status from the catalog of TCR beta chain sequences. V and J gene assignment, in a later analysis, came from comparing TCR nucleotide sequences with IMGT/GENE-DB human TR gene sequences. The TCRdist pipeline was used in a later analysis to assign CDR3 sequences and most-parsimonious VDJ recombination scenarios. In a later analysis, every TCR beta chain was defined by the combination of its CDR3 amino acid sequence and its V-gene family, and reads without a unique V-gene family were dropped. To address suspected cross-contamination and a sequencing artifact, a later analysis removed roughly 640 highly shared, low-generation-probability nucleotide sequences. For each public chain, a later analysis derived a clonal expansion index from normalized ranks of inferred template counts within each repertoire. In a later analysis, generation probabilities were computed with a VDJ recombination model fitted to out-of-frame rearrangements, and the resulting probabilities were checked against IGoR. Hypergeometric tests were used in a later analysis to score TCR-TCR, TCR-HLA and TCR-CMV co-occurrence, with a repertoire-size bias correction applied to the TCR pairs. A later analysis estimated false discovery rates by permuting HLA or CMV assignments 20 times. In a later analysis, co-occurring TCRs were grouped with DBSCAN, and TCRdist sequence similarity was added when clustering was performed within HLA-allele-positive subsets. Repertoires with fewer than 30,000 or more than 120,000 public chains, plus five repertoires with anomalous nucleotide sharing, were excluded from co-occurrence clustering. TCRdb retrieved this table from immuneACCESS and kept in-frame rearrangements only. Not all clones are present; in checked studies, unresolved V genes account for under half, and no reason is known for the remainder. V and J calls and clone size are given by that table; D and trimming were obtained from the DNA. Counted in this sample were approximately 130,000 clones; 50% to 75% of them appeared once. The leading ten clones occupy 2% to 3% of the sample.

The data are from a study of cytomegalovirus exposure and HLA in healthy donors (dated by TCRdb to the late 2010s). The study in broad terms: An earlier analysis of approximately 590 of the donors reported about 250 Gb of sequence data and some 120 million unique TCR beta sequences from about 180 million T cells. About 300 gigabases of sequencing data and around 80 million unique TCR sequences made up an early release that covered several hundred HLA-typed donors. Of the roughly 400 genotyped donors, more than 75% were placed in the genetic ancestry cluster associated with self-reported Caucasian donors. The aim of the study was to test whether cataloging public T cell receptors could identify signatures of past pathogen exposure. The study used immunosequencing to profile the T cell repertoires of approximately 690 subjects and linked those repertoires to cytomegalovirus serostatus. A separate validation cohort of approximately 130 different subjects was used in addition to the roughly 620-subject first cohort. To predict cytomegalovirus infection status, the study brought together high-throughput TCR immunosequencing, statistical association of individual TCRs with disease status, and machine learning. A later analysis re-examined previously published TCR beta repertoires from several hundred donors and added high-resolution HLA genotyping to investigate patterns of TCR occurrence. Rather than drawing on any new phenotypic data, the later analysis identified candidate immune exposures from TCR beta sequences and the way those sequences occurred across donors. An earlier analysis of 587 of the donors used high-throughput TCR beta sequencing to judge whether each TCR beta V gene segment behaved as functional or pseudogenic. Alongside the repertoire data, information on donor age, sex, ethnicity and CMV serostatus was compiled. In a later genetic analysis, genome-wide SNP genotypes for about 55% of the roughly 670 donors were used, and that subset was treated as a discovery cohort. Every repertoire in the discovery cohort had been generated on one and the same sequencing platform. HLA typing covered class I and class II loci at four-digit resolution. Typing coverage differed by locus: A, B, C, DRB1 and DQB1 were typed in roughly 620-640 donors, DQA1 in 500 to 550, DPA1 in nearly 610, and DPB1 in 400 to 490. Five DR-DQ haplotypes were handled as single units for association and clustering because linkage in the cohort was strong. Across roughly 420 genotyped donors of the cohort, an average of approximately 200,000 unique TCR beta nucleotide sequences per donor were sequenced, and roughly 17% of those sequences were non-productive. Overall results and qualifications from the work: Specific HLA alleles were associated with more than 15,000 TCR beta sequences at a false discovery rate of 0.05 in a later analysis. Linkage disequilibrium might explain the correlated functional status among segregating V segments, but an unknown experimental factor could not be ruled out. When HLA alleles, especially DR and DQ, strongly co-occurred, attributing TCR associations to individual alleles was difficult. While some public TCRs were present in many individuals, most TCR sequences turned up only very rarely across donors. According to a later genetic analysis, donors in an Asian-associated ancestry cluster had fewer N-insertions in productive TCRs than the approximately 630-donor mean. V-gene and J-gene trimming of TCR beta chains was associated with a missense DCLRE1C variant in a later genetic analysis, and the association was replicated in an independent cohort. A cluster of highly shared sequence variants was judged likely to represent a technical artifact of the sequencing pipeline. Because counts were too low, roughly 17 rarely observed V segments, including chromosome 9 orphons, were left out of the earlier analysis of roughly 600 of the donors. In an earlier analysis of some 500 of the donors, most TCR beta V segments were observed in productive rearrangements about 90% or about 30% of the time, broadly matching IMGT annotations. CMV serostatus was the only immune exposure information available for the cohort. Because the 87-base-pair reads could not distinguish some IMGT-functional V segments, including TRBV6-2 and TRBV6-3, those segments were excluded. A later analysis found that TCR association rates varied across HLA loci, with DRB1 alleles showing the most associated TCRs and HLA-C alleles the fewest. Sequencing depth was assumed to be roughly uniform across donors in the presence/absence analyses, though that assumption may not hold. Cytomegalovirus status was reported to be diagnosed by the classifier with high specificity and sensitivity in both the original and validation cohorts. Only TCR beta chains were sequenced in this cohort, and the absence of alpha or paired-chain data limited detectable features. According to a later analysis, most CMV-associated TCR beta chains appeared to be HLA-restricted, and the HLA associations seemed to be driven largely by CMV exposure. A later analysis found that HLA-associated TCR beta chains were more clonally expanded and had lower generation probabilities than equally common non-associated chains. Because HLA typing was missing for some donors at each locus, association tests included only the typed subset. The study gave a list of over 150 TCR beta chains associated with cytomegalovirus. A further reported finding was that TCR beta sequences accurately predicted the HLA-A and HLA-B alleles for most subjects in the first cohort. A later analysis reported that several top co-occurrence clusters appeared linked to parvovirus B19, influenza, CMV and Epstein-Barr virus. The authors suggested that the approach could potentially be generalized to other disease states and immunological phenotypes. In vitro tests confirmed that a few of the cytomegalovirus-associated TCR beta chains recognize cytomegalovirus antigens.

Recombination linked TRBV5-6 to TRBJ2-7, with 9 bases matching TRBD1. The origin of this receptor is a woman in her thirties or forties in good health and CMV-seronegative. Material for sequencing was PBMCs. The CDR3: CASSLRQGVTYEQYF. The base sequence is TGTGCCAGCAGCTTACGACAGGGGGTAACCTACGAGCAGTACTTC.